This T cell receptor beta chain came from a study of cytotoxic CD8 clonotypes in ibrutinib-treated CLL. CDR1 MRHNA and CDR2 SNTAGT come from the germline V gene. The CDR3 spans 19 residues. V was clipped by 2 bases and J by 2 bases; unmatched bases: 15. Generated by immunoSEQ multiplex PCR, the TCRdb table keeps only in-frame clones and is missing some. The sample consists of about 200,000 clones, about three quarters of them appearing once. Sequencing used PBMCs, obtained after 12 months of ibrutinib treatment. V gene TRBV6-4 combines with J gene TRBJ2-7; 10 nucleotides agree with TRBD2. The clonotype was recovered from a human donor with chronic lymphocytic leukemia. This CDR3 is CASSDPILGLAQPTYEQYF. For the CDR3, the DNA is TGTGCCAGCAGTGACCCGATACTGGGACTAGCGCAACCGACCTACGAGCAGTACTTC.